The entry below gives a single T cell receptor (beta chain) sequence along with its context. Its antigen remains unidentified. The sample belongs to a study of graft-versus-host responses after intestinal transplantation. Germline V CDR1 and CDR2: SGHRS, YFSETQ. CDR3 length: 14 amino acids. The V and J ends lost 4 bases and 6 bases respectively, with 17 bases between them. The protocol was immunoSEQ multiplex PCR, while the TCRdb copy is restricted to in-frame clones and leaves out a portion. The data contain some 86,000 clones, about 88% of them singletons. The gene calls are TRBV5-1 and TRBJ2-7; D may be TRBD1 (5 bases). The sample consisted of unstimulated CD4+ T cells sorted from spleen or lymph node cells, taken before transplant. This TCR derives from a human donor who was the organ donor for an intestinal transplant. As DNA, the CDR3 is TGCGCCAGCAGCCAGGTAGCAGGGTCACCCGAGCAGTACTTC. As protein: CASSQVAGSPEQYF.